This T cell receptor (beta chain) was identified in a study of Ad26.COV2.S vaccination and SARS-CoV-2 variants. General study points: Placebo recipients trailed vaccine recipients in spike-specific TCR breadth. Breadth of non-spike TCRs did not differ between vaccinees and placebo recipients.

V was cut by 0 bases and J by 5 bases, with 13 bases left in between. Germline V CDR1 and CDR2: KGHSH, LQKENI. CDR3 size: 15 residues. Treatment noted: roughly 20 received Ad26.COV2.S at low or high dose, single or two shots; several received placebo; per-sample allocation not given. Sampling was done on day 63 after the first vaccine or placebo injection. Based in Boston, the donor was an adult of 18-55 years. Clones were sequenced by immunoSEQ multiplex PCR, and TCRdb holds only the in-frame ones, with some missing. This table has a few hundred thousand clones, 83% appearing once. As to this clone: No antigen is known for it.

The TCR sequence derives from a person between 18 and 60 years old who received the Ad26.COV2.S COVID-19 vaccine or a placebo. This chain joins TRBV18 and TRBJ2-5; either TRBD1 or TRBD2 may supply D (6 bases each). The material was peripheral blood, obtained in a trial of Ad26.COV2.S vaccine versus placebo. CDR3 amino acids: CASSPPQGGQETQYF. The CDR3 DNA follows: TGTGCCAGCTCACCACCCCAAGGGGGGCAGGAGACCCAGTACTTC. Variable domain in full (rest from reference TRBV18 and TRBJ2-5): NAGVMQNPRHLVRRRGQEARLRCSPMKGHSHVYWYRQLPEEGLKFMVYLQKENIIDESGMPKERFSAEFPKEGPSILRIQQVVRGDSAAYFCASSPPQGGQETQYFGPGTRLLVL.